Listed below are T cell receptor beta chains from one sample, sequenced in a study of T-cell reconstitution after alpha-beta-depleted transplantation in children. TCRdb analysed the PCR reads with MiXCR anew, one entry per CDR3 protein. The sample has about 590,000 distinct CDR3 sequences, over 10% seen once. Sample: PBMCs, mostly from graft donor cells, taken 360 days after TCRalphabeta/CD19-depleted stem cell transplant. These receptors were taken from a male patient under 18 who had a stem cell transplant for acute myeloid leukemia, so the T cells may come from the graft donor. The CDR3 runs from the conserved cysteine through the conserved F or W. The D gene is left open where the match is weak. The size entry is marked missing in some rows and otherwise reads once, few, many or a size class.

D: TRBD1; J: TRBJ1-6; size: many; V: TRBV27; DNA: TGTGCCAGCAAGTGGGACAGCCTGAATTCACCCCTCCACTTT; CDR3: CASKWDSLNSPLHF
D: TRBD2; J: TRBJ2-3; size: many; V: TRBV7-9; DNA: TGTGCCAGCAGCTATCTAGCGGGAGGCTCAGATACGCAGTATTTT; CDR3: CASSYLAGGSDTQYF
D: TRBD2; J: TRBJ2-1; size: few; V: TRBV20-1; DNA: TGCAGTGCTAGAGTCCCGGGAGGGCTCTACAATGAGCAGTTCTTC; CDR3: CSARVPGGLYNEQFF
D: TRBD2; J: TRBJ2-7; size: many; V: TRBV5-1; DNA: TGCGCCAGCAGCTTGACCGGGAGGTACGAGCAGTACTTC; CDR3: CASSLTGRYEQYF
D: -; J: TRBJ2-3; size: -; V: TRBV6-4; DNA: TGTGCCAGTTGGATGGATAATACGCAGTATTTT; CDR3: CASWMDNTQYF
D: -; J: TRBJ2-4; size: -; V: TRBV14; DNA: TGTGCCAGCAGCCAAAGGAGGGACATTCAGTACTTC; CDR3: CASSQRRDIQYF
D: -; J: TRBJ2-5; size: -; V: TRBV7-2; DNA: TGTGCCAGCAGCCCCGGGCCCGGGGAGACCCAGTACTTC; CDR3: CASSPGPGETQYF
D: -; J: TRBJ2-7; size: -; V: TRBV4-3; DNA: TGCGCCAGCAGCCAAGAGCTCGTCGGTGACAGGAGTTCCTACGAGCAGTACTTC; CDR3: CASSQELVGDRSSYEQYF
D: TRBD1; J: TRBJ1-3; size: many; V: TRBV29-1; DNA: TGCAGCGTCACCGGGACAGTTAAAGCCAACTCTGGAAACACCATATATTTT; CDR3: CSVTGTVKANSGNTIYF
D: -; J: TRBJ2-1; size: -; V: TRBV7-2; DNA: TGTGCCAGCAGCTTAGCGCCCTACAATGAGCAGTTCTTC; CDR3: CASSLAPYNEQFF
D: TRBD2; J: TRBJ2-7; size: few; V: TRBV9; DNA: TGTGCCAGCAGCTCCAGAGGGCGGGAGGGCCCCTACGAGCAGTACTTC; CDR3: CASSSRGREGPYEQYF
D: TRBD1; J: TRBJ1-2; size: many; V: TRBV4-3; DNA: TGCGCCAGCAGCCAAGTAACGGGACAGTCCTATGGCTACACCTTC; CDR3: CASSQVTGQSYGYTF
D: -; J: TRBJ2-1; size: few; V: TRBV29-1; DNA: TGCAGCGTCTTAGGGACGGGGATAAATGAGCAGTTCTTC; CDR3: CSVLGTGINEQFF
D: -; J: TRBJ2-7; size: -; V: TRBV11-2; DNA: TGTGCCAGCAGCTTAGCGGCGTTTCCAGCCTACGAGCAGTACTTC; CDR3: CASSLAAFPAYEQYF
D: TRBD1; J: TRBJ1-5; size: many; V: TRBV12-3/TRBV12-4; DNA: TGTGCCAGCAGTTTAGCTATCAGGGGGGATATAGGCAGTCAGCCCCAGCATTTT; CDR3: CASSLAIRGDIGSQPQHF
D: -; J: TRBJ2-1; size: few; V: TRBV6-2/TRBV6-3; DNA: TGTGCCAGCAGACCTCAGGAGCTGAATTACAATGAGCAGTTCTTC; CDR3: CASRPQELNYNEQFF
D: -; J: TRBJ2-1; size: many; V: TRBV12-3/TRBV12-4; DNA: TGTGCCAGCAGTACACAGTTGCCAAATGAGCAGTTCTTC; CDR3: CASSTQLPNEQFF
D: TRBD2; J: TRBJ2-5; size: many; V: TRBV28; DNA: TGTGCCAGCAGTTTATTCCCCAAGCGGGGGCAAGAGACCCAGTACTTC; CDR3: CASSLFPKRGQETQYF
D: TRBD2; J: TRBJ2-7; size: -; V: TRBV20-1; DNA: TGCAGTGCTAGAGAATGGGAGCGGGAGACCCTGGACGAGCAGTACTTC; CDR3: CSAREWERETLDEQYF
D: -; J: TRBJ1-4; size: -; V: TRBV24-1; DNA: TGTGCCACCAGTGAGGGTTCGGCTAATGAAAAACTGTTTTTT; CDR3: CATSEGSANEKLFF
D: -; J: TRBJ2-1; size: many; V: TRBV29-1; DNA: TGCAGCGTTGAAGTGCGGCAGGTATCGTACTACAATGAGCAGTTCTTC; CDR3: CSVEVRQVSYYNEQFF
D: TRBD1; J: TRBJ1-5; size: many; V: TRBV27; DNA: TGTGCCAGCAGCCGGACAGGGGGGAGCAATCAGCCCCAGCATTTT; CDR3: CASSRTGGSNQPQHF
D: -; J: TRBJ2-3; size: many; V: TRBV24-1; DNA: TGTGCCACCAGTGATTCTCCAGCGATGGATACGCAGTATTTT; CDR3: CATSDSPAMDTQYF
D: TRBD2; J: TRBJ2-1; size: -; V: TRBV7-3; DNA: TGTGCCAGCAGCTCAACAGGGGGGACTAGCGGGAAATACAATGAGCAGTTCTTC; CDR3: CASSSTGGTSGKYNEQFF
D: TRBD1; J: TRBJ1-1; size: many; V: TRBV28; DNA: TGTGCCAGCAGTTTGACCGGGACAGGGACGGAAGCTTTCTTT; CDR3: CASSLTGTGTEAFF
D: TRBD1; J: TRBJ2-7; size: many; V: TRBV5-1; DNA: TGCGCCAGCAGCTTGGTTTATCGTCGGGACAGGGCTTACGAGCAGTACTTC; CDR3: CASSLVYRRDRAYEQYF
D: -; J: TRBJ1-2; size: many; V: TRBV6-6; DNA: TGTGCCAGCAGCCCTCAACCAGCTGGCTACACCTTC; CDR3: CASSPQPAGYTF
D: TRBD2; J: TRBJ2-1; size: -; V: TRBV12-3/TRBV12-4; DNA: TGTGCCAGCAGTTCCCCGGGACTAGCGGGAGTTTGGTTCTTC; CDR3: CASSSPGLAGVWFF
D: TRBD2; J: TRBJ2-7; size: few; V: TRBV5-1; DNA: TGCGCCAGCAGCTTGGCCCTGACTAGCAGCGAGCAGTACTTC; CDR3: CASSLALTSSEQYF